The text below deals with one T cell receptor (beta chain). This entry belongs to a study of blood T cell repertoires in COVID-19. The wider study: Donors in the United States, Italy and Spain gave samples during acute or convalescent COVID-19. The cDNA or gDNA used as material had been derived from T cells, B-cell-depleted T cells, or PBMCs.

Germline lookup yields CDR1 SNHLY and CDR2 FYNNEI. This CDR3 comprises 14 residues. The ends lost 7 bases at V and 7 bases at J; junction bases unmatched: 5. It was during active infection that Seattle patients were enrolled and then longitudinally followed. Original methodology: Amplification from reference gene primers served as the basis for estimated nucleated cell counts. Profiling relied on immunoSEQ multiplex PCR, and the TCRdb table lists in-frame clones only, not all of them. The D gene and trimming were derived from the DNA, and the V and J assignments and clone size from that table. The repertoire holds around 110,000 clones, 75% to 85% seen once, with more than 5.5% in the top ten.

This clonotype was obtained from a man older than 75 with COVID-19, enrolled during active disease. Sequences were obtained from peripheral blood. The V gene is TRBV2, the J gene TRBJ1-6; 9 bases are a match to TRBD1. The DNA for the CDR3 is TGTGCCAGCAATTGGGACAGGGTAAATTCACCCCTCCACTTT. It codes for CASNWDRVNSPLHF.